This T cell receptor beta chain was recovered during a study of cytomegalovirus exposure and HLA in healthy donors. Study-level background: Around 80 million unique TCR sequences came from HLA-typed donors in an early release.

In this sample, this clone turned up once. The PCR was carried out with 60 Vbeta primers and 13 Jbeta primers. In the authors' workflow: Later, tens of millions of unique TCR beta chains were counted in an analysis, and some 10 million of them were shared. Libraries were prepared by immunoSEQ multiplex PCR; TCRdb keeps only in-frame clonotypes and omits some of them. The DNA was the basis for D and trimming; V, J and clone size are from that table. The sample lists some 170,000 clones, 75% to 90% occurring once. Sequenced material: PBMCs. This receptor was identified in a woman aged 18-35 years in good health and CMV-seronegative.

The CDR3 sequence: CASHPGRGRYEQYF. CDR3 bases: TGTGCCAGCCACCCAGGCAGGGGGCGATACGAGCAGTACTTC. The rearrangement joins TRBV6-5 to TRBJ2-7; TRBD1 aligns across 8 bases. The CDR3 is 14 amino acids. The germline V gene has CDR1 MNHEY and CDR2 SVGAGI. The J segment lost 4 bases and the V segment lost 8 bases, leaving 10 bases of the junction unmatched.